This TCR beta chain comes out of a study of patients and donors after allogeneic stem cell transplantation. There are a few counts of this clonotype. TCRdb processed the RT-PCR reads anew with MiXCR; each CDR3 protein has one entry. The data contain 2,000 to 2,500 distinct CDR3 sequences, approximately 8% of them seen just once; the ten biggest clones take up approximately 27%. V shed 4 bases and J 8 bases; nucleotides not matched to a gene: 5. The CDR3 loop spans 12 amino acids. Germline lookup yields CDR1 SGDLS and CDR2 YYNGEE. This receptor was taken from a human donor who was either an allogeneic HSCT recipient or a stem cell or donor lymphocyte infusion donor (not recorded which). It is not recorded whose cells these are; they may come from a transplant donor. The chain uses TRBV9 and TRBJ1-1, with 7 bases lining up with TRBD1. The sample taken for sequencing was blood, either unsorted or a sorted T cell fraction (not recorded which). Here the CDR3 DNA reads TGTGCCAGCAGCCGGGACAGAGACGAAGCTTTCTTT. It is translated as CASSRDRDEAFF.